Below, one TCR beta chain is given with its context. What it recognizes is unknown. This specimen comes from a study of T cell responses to AZD1222 COVID-19 vaccine. General study points: Repertoires were obtained only post-peak T cell response.

Trimming removed 2 bases from V and 1 base from J, with 5 bases in between. Germline V CDR1 and CDR2: MNHEY, SVGAGI. The CDR3 sequence is 13 residues long. Method: immunoSEQ multiplex PCR; TCRdb's copy keeps in-frame clones and lacks some. The data show more than 95,000 clones, with roughly 84% seen just once and 17% held by the top ten. The source material was peripheral blood, sampled 28 days after the second AZD1222 dose. The chain carries TRBV6-5 and TRBJ1-2; the D is unclear. This TCR came from an adult who received the AZD1222 COVID-19 vaccine. The CDR3 DNA sequence: TGTGCCAGCAGTTACGACTTTAACTATGGCTACACCTTC. Its translation is CASSYDFNYGYTF.